The present T cell receptor (beta chain) was sequenced within a study of shared clonotypes between healthy human individuals. Libraries were prepared by immunoSEQ multiplex PCR; TCRdb keeps only in-frame clonotypes and omits some of them. The sample consists of more than 1,200,000 clones, around 98.5% of them appearing once. The sequence was collected from a man younger than 40 in good health. The sequenced sample was naive CD4+ T cells sorted from blood. Subset specified: CD45RA+ positively selected.

This CDR3 is CASSYSGTAVVYTF. CDR3 coding DNA: TGTGCCAGCAGTTACTCCGGGACAGCCGTTGTCTACACCTTC. V gene TRBV6-5 combines with J gene TRBJ1-2; 7 bases line up with TRBD1. This CDR3 spans 14 amino acids. With V trimmed by 0 bases and J by 10 bases, 8 bases remained unmatched. Per the germline V gene, CDR1 is MNHEY and CDR2 is SVGAGI.